These 26 T cell receptor beta chains were sequenced from one sample in a study of blood T cell repertoires in COVID-19. Assay: immunoSEQ multiplex PCR; the TCRdb copy retains only in-frame clones and omits some. This sample has 190,000 or so clones, with approximately 86% found just once. The sample consisted of PBMCs or T cells enriched from blood (not recorded which). The receptors come from a man between 18 and 29 years old with acute COVID-19.

This chain connects TRBV19 to TRBJ2-1; 11 nucleotides match TRBD2. Germline V gene sequence: CDR1 LNHDA, CDR2 SQIVND (reference sequence). Trimming removed 10 bases from V and 1 base from J; junction bases left unmatched: 9. CDR3 length: 16 residues. The CDR3 DNA is TGTGCCACTCGCGAGGTAGCGGGAGGGTCCTACAATGAGCAGTTCTTC. Protein: CATREVAGGSYNEQFF.

The J gene is TRBJ2-7, the V gene TRBV7-8; 11 positions match TRBD1. From germline, CDR1 is SGHVS and CDR2 FQNEAQ. This CDR3 comprises 16 residues. Germline trimming cut 3 bases from V and 9 bases from J; bases unmatched to any gene: 13. The CDR3 coding sequence is TGTGCCAGCAGCTTGGACTCCGGGACAGGGGGACGACGGCAGTACTTC. Translation gives CASSLDSGTGGRRQYF. The variable domain in full, with the rest retrieved from reference TRBV7-8 and TRBJ2-7, is GAGVSQSPRYKVAKRGQDVALRCDPISGHVSLFWYQQALGQGPEFLTYFQNEAQLDKSGLPSDRFFAERPEGSVSTLKIQRTQQEDSAVYLCASSLDSGTGGRRQYFGPGTRLTVT.

This clone showed up just a few times. The genes are TRBV28 and TRBJ1-1; TRBD1 matches 7 bases. Trimming took 4 bases from V and 2 from J; bases not matched to a gene: 4. The V gene's germline CDR1 is MDHEN and CDR2 SYDVKM. The CDR3 has 14 residues. Here the CDR3 DNA reads TGTGCCAGCAGTTCCGGACAGGTAAACACTGAAGCTTTCTTT. It yields the protein CASSSGQVNTEAFF.

V gene TRBV28 combines with J gene TRBJ2-2, with TRBD1 as a possible D gene (6 bases). Germline V gene data show CDR1 as MDHEN and CDR2 as SYDVKM. Trimming pared 3 bases from V and 5 bases from J, leaving 10 bases between. There are 14 residues in the CDR3. The CDR3 is CASSLDQGTGELFF. The CDR3, as DNA: TGTGCCAGCAGTTTGGACCAGGGGACCGGGGAGCTGTTTTTT.

On this clone itself: One end of the junction does not line up with germline, which may come from a read error. This rearrangement joins TRBV7-7 to TRBJ2-2; TRBD2 might be the D (5 bases). The CDR3 extends over 15 amino acids. Germline CDR1 and CDR2: SSHAT and FNYEAQ (reference sequence). The chain's CDR3 is CASSLSRVGTGELFF. CDR3 bases: TGTGCTAGCAGCTTATCGAGGGTGGGCACCGGGGAGCTGTTTTTT.

The chain is built from TRBV6-5 and TRBJ2-1; TRBD2 aligns across 14 bases. The CDR3 runs 15 residues. Germline V gene data show CDR1 as MNHEY and CDR2 as SVGAGI. Trimming cost V 5 bases and J 7 bases; bases outside gene matches: 4. For the CDR3, the DNA is TGTGCCAGCAGTCAGGGACTAGCGGGAGTAAATGAGCAGTTCTTC. Translating it yields CASSQGLAGVNEQFF.

The sample holds a few counts of this clone. The V call is TRBV28, the J call TRBJ1-2; D may be TRBD1 (5 bases). The CDR3 totals 14 residues. Germline CDR1 reads MDHEN; CDR2 reads SYDVKM. V lost 4 bases and J 7 bases, leaving 16 bases between the germline ends. The CDR3 DNA reads TGTGCCAGCAGTTCGGGTGGACAATTTGGTGGCTACACCTTC. Residues: CASSSGGQFGGYTF.

This chain uses TRBV19 with TRBJ2-3; 9 bases are shared with TRBD2. The junction had 7 bases not matched to a gene; V was cut back by 3 bases and J by 6 bases. The germline V gene has CDR1 LNHDA and CDR2 SQIVND (reference sequence). The CDR3 totals 15 residues. The CDR3 loop is CASSMFSGSMDTQYF. CDR3 DNA: TGTGCCAGTAGTATGTTTAGCGGGAGTATGGATACGCAGTATTTT.

The CDR3 loop is CSVEGNGVGDTYEQYF. The CDR3 bases are TGCAGCGTTGAGGGGAACGGGGTAGGAGATACCTACGAGCAGTACTTC. J is TRBJ2-7 and V is TRBV29-1, with D maybe TRBD2 (5 bases). From germline, CDR1 is SQVTM and CDR2 ANQGSEA. The CDR3 runs to 16 residues. With 3 bases removed from V and 2 bases from J, the gap between germline ends came to 20 bases.

This clone was picked up one time. The chain couples TRBV5-4 to TRBJ1-2; 8 bases agree with TRBD1. With 0 bases clipped from V and 4 bases from J, the junction kept 2 bases outside the gene matches. The CDR3 totals 14 residues. Germline V gives CDR1 SGHNT, CDR2 YYREEE (reference sequence). CDR3 sequence reads: CASSLEQGGYGYTF. The CDR3 DNA sequence: TGTGCCAGCAGCTTGGAACAGGGGGGCTATGGCTACACCTTC. Supplemented by reference TRBV5-4 and TRBJ1-2, the full variable domain reads ETGVTQSPTHLIKTRGQQVTLRCSSQSGHNTVSWYQQALGQGPQFIFQYYREEENGRGNFPPRFSGLQFPNYSSELNVNALELDDSALYLCASSLEQGGYGYTFGSGTRLTVV.

This clone was detected only a few times. The chain combines TRBV28 with TRBJ1-2; TRBD1 aligns across 10 bases. This CDR3 comprises 14 residues. V was pared by 4 bases and J by 4 bases, with 3 bases of the junction left unmatched. Per the germline V gene, CDR1 is MDHEN and CDR2 is SYDVKM. CDR3 nucleotide sequence: TGTGCCAGCAGTTCCGGGACAGGGGTCTATGGCTACACCTTC. Translated: CASSSGTGVYGYTF.

This clone was seen just once. The chain uses TRBV5-1 and TRBJ2-7; 7 nucleotides align to TRBD1. J lost 2 bases, V lost 0 bases, and 2 bases had no gene match. The CDR3 has 14 residues. The germline CDR1 and CDR2 sequences are SGHRS and YFSETQ. CDR3 DNA sequence: TGCGCCAGCAGCTTGGGAGGGGGCACCTACGAGCAGTACTTC. It yields the protein CASSLGGGTYEQYF.

Here the CDR3 reads CASSFQLDSYEQYF. DNA for the CDR3: TGTGCCAGCAGCTTCCAACTAGATTCCTACGAGCAGTACTTC. The chain combines TRBV7-8 with TRBJ2-7; D is perhaps TRBD2 (5 bases). This CDR3 is built from 14 residues. V lost 3 bases and J 1 base, leaving 10 bases between the germline ends. Germline assignment: CDR1 SGHVS and CDR2 FQNEAQ.

The CDR3 is CASSLHHRGTDTQYF. CDR3 sequence (DNA): TGTGCCAGCAGCCTCCACCACCGGGGCACAGATACGCAGTATTTT. The chain couples TRBV3-1 (or the pseudogene TRBV3-2) to TRBJ2-3; D gene unclear. The CDR3 has 15 residues. Germline lookup yields CDR1 LGHDT and CDR2 YNNKEL (reference sequence). The V and J ends lost 4 bases and 1 base respectively, with 12 bases between them.

The chain links TRBV7-2 to TRBJ2-4; 10 bases fit TRBD1. The CDR3 length is 14 residues. Trimming took 4 bases from V and 7 from J; bases not matched to a gene: 4. Germline CDR1 and CDR2: SGHTA and FQGNSA. The CDR3 coding sequence is TGTGCCAGCAGCTCCGGACAGGGGGACAACATTCAGTACTTC. Encoded protein: CASSSGQGDNIQYF.

This clone appeared a single time. The chain couples TRBV28 to TRBJ2-1, with TRBD2 identical over 7 bases. V lost 5 bases to trimming and J lost 5 bases; unmatched junction nucleotides: 12. The CDR3 is made up of 16 amino acids. Looked up from germline, CDR1 is MDHEN and CDR2 is SYDVKM. Written as DNA, the CDR3 is TGTGCCAGCAGTCTCCCTATAGCGGGTGCTGACAATGAGCAGTTCTTC. Its translation is CASSLPIAGADNEQFF.

This chain uses TRBV25-1 with TRBJ2-5; 8 nucleotides match TRBD2. CDR1 is MGHDK and CDR2 is SYGVNS in the germline V gene. This CDR3 is 15 amino acids long. V was clipped by 4 bases and J by 0 bases; unmatched bases: 4. The CDR3 sequence is CASSGSGGDQETQYF. The CDR3 bases are TGTGCCAGCAGTGGGTCGGGAGGGGACCAAGAGACCCAGTACTTC.

The gene calls are TRBV5-4 and TRBJ2-7, with a tentative D call TRBD2 (6 bases). This CDR3 has 15 amino acids. Germline-derived CDR1 and CDR2 are SGHNT and YYREEE (reference sequence). V dropped 4 bases and J dropped 2 bases, with 16 bases sitting between them. This CDR3 is CASSDPSVPTYEQYF. In nucleotides, the CDR3 is TGTGCCAGCAGCGACCCTAGCGTACCCACCTACGAGCAGTACTTC.

This rearrangement joins TRBV6-5 to TRBJ2-3; possibly TRBD2 for D (5 bases). Germline CDR1 is MNHEY and CDR2 is SVGAGI. The length of the CDR3 is 15 residues. The germline V and J ends were trimmed by 6 bases and 0 bases, with 13 bases remaining between them. The CDR3 DNA reads as TGTGCCAGCAGGGCCGGACTTCTAAGCACAGATACGCAGTATTTT. This encodes CASRAGLLSTDTQYF.

This clone was observed a single time. The rearrangement uses TRBV6-2 or TRBV6-3 and TRBJ2-1; TRBD2 matches at 11 bases. The CDR3 runs 15 residues. Germline assignment: CDR1 MNHEY and CDR2 SVGEGT. Trimming removed 5 bases from V and 4 bases from J; junction bases left unmatched: 4. CDR3 nucleotides: TGTGCCAGCAGTCCGGGACTAGCGGCATACAATGAGCAGTTCTTC. It codes for CASSPGLAAYNEQFF.

Written as DNA, the CDR3 is TGCAGCGCCGACTTACCGAGCTCCTACAATGAGCAGTTCTTC. As protein: CSADLPSSYNEQFF. This chain uses TRBV29-1 with TRBJ2-1; D not certain. Trimming took 7 bases from V and 0 from J, leaving 13 bases between them. The CDR3 is 14 amino acids. Germline V CDR1 and CDR2: SQVTM, ANQGSEA.

J is TRBJ2-7 and V is TRBV2, with 8 positions matching TRBD1. Trimming cost V 6 bases and J 0 bases; bases outside gene matches: 7. The CDR3 has 15 amino acids. Germline lookup yields CDR1 SNHLY and CDR2 FYNNEI. Written as DNA, the CDR3 is TGTGCCAGCAGGGGCGACAGGGGACGCTCCTACGAGCAGTACTTC. Amino acids: CASRGDRGRSYEQYF.

The V gene is TRBV3-1 (or the pseudogene TRBV3-2), the J gene TRBJ1-6; D gene uncertain. Trimming removed 4 bases from V and 4 bases from J, with 5 bases in between. Germline V gene data show CDR1 as LGHDT and CDR2 as YNNKEL (reference sequence). CDR3 length: 13 amino acids. CDR3 sequence reads: CASSPTYNSPLHF. CDR3 DNA: TGTGCCAGCAGCCCTACTTATAATTCACCCCTCCACTTT.

In this sample, this clone turned up once. This rearrangement joins TRBV2 to TRBJ2-3; the D gene is possibly TRBD1 (6 bases). The CDR3 has 15 amino acids. V gave up 4 bases and J gave up 2 bases, with 13 bases separating them. Germline V gives CDR1 SNHLY, CDR2 FYNNEI. The CDR3 bases are TGTGCCAGCAGTGGCCAGACAGGACACACAGATACGCAGTATTTT. Protein product: CASSGQTGHTDTQYF.

The chain joins TRBV29-1 to TRBJ1-2; 8 bases are shared with TRBD1. V lost 7 bases and J lost 2; bases outside the gene matches: 6. Germline V lookup: CDR1 SQVTM, CDR2 ANQGSEA. The CDR3 loop spans 13 amino acids. CDR3 loop: CSAYRGTNYGYTF. The CDR3 DNA sequence: TGCAGCGCCTACAGGGGGACAAACTATGGCTACACCTTC.

Here the CDR3 DNA reads TGTGCCAGCACCTGGACAGGGGTCCAGCCCCAGCATTTT. It yields the protein CASTWTGVQPQHF. V is TRBV19 and J is TRBJ1-5; TRBD1 matches at 9 bases. The junction had 7 bases not matched to a gene; V was cut back by 9 bases and J by 7 bases. Germline CDR1 LNHDA, CDR2 SQIVND (reference sequence). The CDR3 runs 13 residues.